A selection of T cell receptor beta chains follows, all from one sample in a study of cytomegalovirus exposure and HLA in healthy donors. Profiling relied on immunoSEQ multiplex PCR, and the TCRdb table lists in-frame clones only, not all of them. The profile shows approximately 150,000 clones, 75% to 90% of them singletons. Input material: PBMCs. These receptors were collected from a human donor in good health. CDR3s include the opening cysteine and the closing phenylalanine or tryptophan.

TRBV7-7	TRBJ2-5	CASSLSPNQETQYF
TRBV6-5	TRBJ2-1	CASGGAYNEQFF
TRBV15	TRBJ2-1	CATSRDLGPGSGEQFF
TRBV11-3	TRBJ2-7	CASSLRTGKENEQYF
TRBV4-3	TRBJ1-3	CASSQVRGGNTIYF
TRBV11-3	TRBJ2-1	CASSLGRSGGPYNEQFF
TRBV2	TRBJ1-6	CASSVTPGSSPLHF
TRBV5-1	TRBJ2-7	CASSLGGGAHEQYF
TRBV27	TRBJ1-5	CASSVGTGGNQPQHF
TRBV6-5	TRBJ1-2	CASSYSDRGGYTF
TRBV7-2	TRBJ1-1	CASSLVEGGNTEAFF
TRBV19	TRBJ1-5	CASSIEVWQGARGGNQPQHF
TRBV4-1	TRBJ2-7	CASSLGSVGDEQYF
TRBV7-2	TRBJ2-1	CASSSPPEVDEQFF
TRBV27	TRBJ2-1	CASRATDGLAGNEQFF
TRBV5-1	TRBJ2-3	CASSLGGLTDTQYF
TRBV6-6	TRBJ1-2	CASSPLWDRGFYGYTF
TRBV2	TRBJ2-7	CASLVGDRGYEQYF
TRBV7-6	TRBJ2-5	CASSTRQGAIGETQYF
TRBV11-3	TRBJ1-6	CASSLRRTASPLHF
TRBV6-6	TRBJ1-1	CASREDGNTEAFF
TRBV6-1	TRBJ1-5	CASSEVSGLSNQPQHF
TRBV5-1	TRBJ1-1	CASSPGTARTEAFF
TRBV2	TRBJ1-1	CASPSGTEAFF